This TCR beta chain was identified in a study of T cell repertoires in cytomegalovirus infection. Background on the study: It was the public TCR beta signatures that indicated both CMV infection and matching HLA type.

MiXCR, applied by TCRdb to the reads, yields one record per CDR3 protein. The sample holds fewer than 550,000 distinct CDR3 sequences, approximately 32% seen once. Germline V gene sequence: CDR1 SEHNR, CDR2 FQNEAQ (reference sequence). The CDR3 has 14 amino acids. V lost 7 bases to trimming and J lost 4 bases, with 15 bases between them. This clonotype appeared a few times. The sample comprised PBMCs. The chain joins TRBV7-9 to TRBJ2-3; no clear D. This sequence was found in a human donor in good health (CMV status not recorded). Some clones in this sample may be carry-over from other donors' samples. The CDR3 spells CASKVKTLPDTQYF. CDR3 sequence (DNA): TGTGCCAGCAAGGTCAAAACTCTCCCAGATACGCAGTATTTT. The variable domain in full, completed from reference TRBV7-9 and TRBJ2-3, reads DTGVSQNPRHKITKRGQNVTFRCDPISEHNRLYWYRQTLGQGPEFLTYFQNEAQLEKSRLLSDRFSAERPKGSFSTLEIQRTEQGDSAMYLCASKVKTLPDTQYFGPGTRLTVL.